The 12 T cell receptor beta chains below were found in one sample sequenced in a study of CD8 T cells in ankylosing spondylitis. TCRdb re-called the 5' RACE reads with MiXCR, one entry per CDR3 protein. The data hold some 150,000 distinct CDR3 sequences, with under 45% observed a single time. Sequencing input: synovial fluid, either unsorted or a sorted T cell fraction (not recorded which). These receptors all stem from a male donor with ankylosing spondylitis.

This clonotype occurred many times. V and J are TRBV20-1 and TRBJ2-1; the D gene is possibly TRBD1 (6 bases). There are 16 residues in the CDR3. CDR1 is DFQATT and CDR2 is SNEGSKA in the germline V gene (reference sequence). The ends were cut back, 4 bases at V and 3 bases at J, with 19 bases in the middle. DNA for the CDR3: TGCAGTGCTACGGTCGCCGGGGCAGGGGACTACAATGAGCAGTTCTTC. It codes for CSATVAGAGDYNEQFF.

This clonotype was seen a single time. The chain has TRBV10-3 and TRBJ2-7; D is ambiguous. CDR1 ENHRY and CDR2 SYGVKD come from the germline V gene. This CDR3 has 12 residues. Trimming removed 10 bases from V and 3 bases from J, with 13 bases in between. The CDR3 loop is CASAPYNYEQYF. Here the CDR3 DNA reads TGTGCCAGCGCGCCTTATAACTACGAGCAGTACTTC.

J is TRBJ1-2 and V is TRBV12-3 or TRBV12-4; D remains unclear. CDR3 length: 16 amino acids. V was pared by 3 bases and J by 0 bases, with 14 bases between. DNA of the CDR3: TGTGCCAGCAGTTTCACTGTACATCCTACTAACTATGGCTACACCTTC. Protein product: CASSFTVHPTNYGYTF.

The gene calls are TRBV12-3 or TRBV12-4 and TRBJ2-3, with 7 positions matching TRBD1. V lost 6 bases to trimming and J lost 9 bases; unmatched junction nucleotides: 6. CDR3 size: 12 residues. The CDR3 is CASRKPGQTQYF. The DNA of the CDR3 is TGTGCCAGCAGGAAACCGGGACAGACGCAGTATTTT.

V usage is TRBV27 and J usage is TRBJ2-7, with D unresolved. This CDR3 is 13 amino acids long. CDR1 and CDR2 from the germline V gene are MNHEY and SMNVEV (reference sequence). Trimming removed 5 bases from V and 3 bases from J, with 11 bases in between. The CDR3: CASSTMGGYEQYF. The DNA for the CDR3 is TGTGCCAGCAGTACCATGGGTGGCTACGAGCAGTACTTC.

The V gene is TRBV2, the J gene TRBJ1-4; unclear D gene. The CDR3 consists of 14 residues. The V gene's germline CDR1 is SNHLY and CDR2 FYNNEI. V lost 4 bases and J lost 6, with 12 bases in between. The CDR3 loop is CASSVTGYDEKLFF. In DNA form, the CDR3 reads TGTGCCAGCAGTGTTACGGGTTATGATGAAAAACTGTTTTTT. Complete variable domain (other parts from reference TRBV2 and TRBJ1-4): EPEVTQTPSHQVTQMGQEVILRCVPISNHLYFYWYRQILGQKVEFLVSFYNNEISEKSEIFDDQFSVERPDGSNFTLKIRSTKLEDSAMYFCASSVTGYDEKLFFGSGTQLSVL.

The chain is built from TRBV27 and TRBJ2-7, with TRBD2 as a possible D gene (5 bases). Trimming cost V 3 bases and J 2 bases, with 8 bases left between them. CDR1 is MNHEY, CDR2 SMNVEV, per germline (reference sequence). This CDR3 region has 13 residues. As DNA, the CDR3 is TGTGCCAGCAGTTTCGGGGAGCCCTACGAGCAGTACTTC. This sequence encodes CASSFGEPYEQYF.

V gene TRBV3-1 combines with J gene TRBJ2-1; D gene uncertain. The CDR3 runs 15 residues. The ends were cut back, 5 bases at V and 7 bases at J, with 18 bases in the middle. Germline V gives CDR1 LGHDT, CDR2 YNNKEL (reference sequence). CDR3 sequence reads: CASSTDAWLNNEQFF. As DNA, the CDR3 is TGTGCCAGCAGCACAGACGCGTGGCTTAATAATGAGCAGTTCTTC.

This clonotype occurred a few times. This chain links TRBV7-9 with TRBJ1-1, with a possible D match to TRBD1 (6 bases). CDR1 and CDR2 (germline): SEHNR, FQNEAQ (reference sequence). V lost 5 bases to trimming and J lost 2 bases, with 15 bases between them. The CDR3 consists of 15 residues. The CDR3 loop reads CASSPRPTGNTEAFF. For the CDR3, the DNA is TGTGCCAGCAGCCCTAGACCGACAGGAAACACTGAAGCTTTCTTT.

This clonotype occurred once. The rearrangement uses TRBV5-1 and TRBJ2-5; 10 bases are shared with TRBD2. In germline, CDR1 is SGHRS, CDR2 YFSETQ. V shed 4 bases, J shed 0 bases, and the junction held 3 bases outside the gene matches. The CDR3 totals 15 residues. The CDR3 spells CASSPGLAYQETQYF. The CDR3 DNA reads TGCGCCAGCAGCCCGGGACTAGCGTACCAAGAGACCCAGTACTTC.

This clonotype occurred many times. The chain carries TRBV3-1 and TRBJ2-7; 9 positions agree with TRBD1. The CDR3 is 15 residues long. CDR1 is LGHDT and CDR2 is YNNKEL in the germline V gene (reference sequence). The V segment lost 4 bases and the J segment 1 base; nucleotides outside the gene matches: 5. The CDR3 here is CASSPEDRGSYEQYF. The CDR3 bases are TGTGCCAGCAGCCCAGAGGACAGGGGATCCTACGAGCAGTACTTC.

The chain uses TRBV12-3 or TRBV12-4 and TRBJ2-1, with no clear D. The CDR3 is 15 residues long. The V and J ends lost 6 bases and 0 bases respectively, with 12 bases between them. The CDR3 sequence: CASSPVGGSYNEQFF. DNA for the CDR3: TGTGCCAGCAGCCCCGTCGGCGGCTCCTACAATGAGCAGTTCTTC.